The next 20 T cell receptor beta chains were all read from a single sample in a study of blood T cell repertoires in COVID-19. Method: immunoSEQ multiplex PCR; TCRdb's copy keeps in-frame clones and lacks some. In the table there are some 300,000 clones, about 90% of which are singletons. The source material was peripheral blood. These receptors were taken from a woman aged 35 to 49 with COVID-19, enrolled during active disease.

CDR3 in amino acids: CASSLLSQGEAFF. The CDR3 DNA is TGTGCCAGCAGTTTATTATCACAGGGTGAAGCTTTCTTT. The chain combines TRBV27 with TRBJ1-1; possibly TRBD1 for D (6 bases). This CDR3 spans 13 amino acids. The V and J ends lost 1 base and 7 bases respectively, with 10 bases between them. CDR1 and CDR2 (germline): MNHEY, SMNVEV (reference sequence).

This clone has a single count. CDR3: CASSPVGTAVDTEAFF. Here the CDR3 DNA reads TGCGCCAGCAGCCCCGTTGGGACAGCAGTGGACACTGAAGCTTTCTTT. The V gene is TRBV5-1, the J gene TRBJ1-1; 7 bases map to TRBD1. Trimming took 4 bases from V and 3 from J; bases not matched to a gene: 12. CDR1 is SGHRS and CDR2 is YFSETQ in the germline V gene. The CDR3 extends over 16 amino acids.

V usage is TRBV11-1 and J usage is TRBJ1-4, with TRBD1 matching 7 bases. Germline CDR1 and CDR2: SGHAT and FQDESV (reference sequence). Trimming removed 5 bases from V and 7 bases from J; junction bases left unmatched: 7. The CDR3 is 14 residues long. The CDR3 nucleotides read TGTGCCAGCAGCACCGACAGGGTCGGTGAAAAACTGTTTTTT. It encodes CASSTDRVGEKLFF. The full variable domain, its missing parts supplied by reference TRBV11-1 and TRBJ1-4, is EAEVAQSPRYKITEKSQAVAFWCDPISGHATLYWYRQILGQGPELLVQFQDESVVDDSQLPKDRFSAERLKGVDSTLKIQPAELGDSAMYLCASSTDRVGEKLFFGSGTQLSVL.

The chain couples TRBV7-9 to TRBJ1-1; D gene ambiguous. This CDR3 has 11 amino acids. Between the trimmed V and J ends, which lost 2 bases and 5 bases, there was a span of 3 bases. Germline assignment: CDR1 SEHNR and CDR2 FQNEAQ (reference sequence). DNA for the CDR3: TGTGCCAGCAGCTTAACAACTGAAGCTTTCTTT. Translation: CASSLTTEAFF.

The chain recombines TRBV2 with TRBJ2-1; D is possibly TRBD2 (6 bases). Germline V gives CDR1 SNHLY, CDR2 FYNNEI. This CDR3 spans 12 amino acids. V was trimmed by 10 bases and J by 7 bases, leaving 14 bases between them. CDR3 sequence: CATTGGRNEQFF. The CDR3 region has the DNA TGTGCCACAACAGGAGGGCGGAATGAGCAGTTCTTC.

V and J are TRBV30 and TRBJ2-1, with D maybe TRBD2 (6 bases). Trimming removed 2 bases from V and 9 bases from J, with 14 bases in between. The CDR3 is made up of 13 amino acids. Per germline, CDR1 GTSNPN and CDR2 SVGIG (reference sequence). The CDR3 bases are TGTGCCTGGAGTTTTCGGGACTTTGTTGAGCAGTTCTTC. This codes for CAWSFRDFVEQFF.

The CDR3 loop is CASSARQGTAGNTIYF. The CDR3 bases are TGTGCCAGCAGTGCTCGACAGGGAACGGCTGGAAACACCATATATTTT. The V and J genes are TRBV6-1 and TRBJ1-3; 7 bases align to TRBD1. The germline CDR1 and CDR2 sequences are MNHNS and SASEGT. V trimming: 4 bases; J trimming: 2 bases; junction bases outside the gene matches: 8. This CDR3 is 16 amino acids long.

This chain connects TRBV5-1 to TRBJ1-2; a possible D gene is TRBD1 (6 bases). V was trimmed by 4 bases and J by 7 bases, leaving 17 bases between them. The CDR3 contains 14 residues. Looked up from germline, CDR1 is SGHRS and CDR2 is YFSETQ. CDR3 in amino acids: CASSEGGGPSGYTF. The DNA for the CDR3 is TGCGCCAGCAGCGAAGGCGGGGGGCCTTCTGGCTACACCTTC.

This clone was picked up one time. The genes are TRBV7-2 and TRBJ2-4; no definite D call. Germline assignment: CDR1 SGHTA and CDR2 FQGNSA. With 5 bases removed from V and 2 bases from J, the gap between germline ends came to 7 bases. This CDR3 region has 13 residues. CDR3: CASSTGSKNIQYF. CDR3 bases: TGTGCCAGCAGCACCGGGTCCAAAAACATTCAGTACTTC.

The J gene is TRBJ1-4, the V gene TRBV28, with D uncertain. In germline, CDR1 is MDHEN, CDR2 SYDVKM. The CDR3 covers 17 residues. V was clipped by 6 bases and J by 0 bases, with 17 bases between them. The CDR3 nucleotides are TGTGCCAGCAGCCCCGCCGGCAGACAAGCAACTAATGAAAAACTGTTTTTT. It yields the protein CASSPAGRQATNEKLFF.

The count of this clone is one. The chain carries TRBV7-3 and TRBJ2-3, with 7 bases fitting TRBD1. Germline assignment: CDR1 SGHTA and CDR2 FQGTGA. CDR3 size: 15 residues. V shed 5 bases and J 6 bases; nucleotides not matched to a gene: 11. The CDR3 region is CASSLQGFSQDTQYF. The CDR3 coding sequence is TGTGCCAGCAGCCTACAGGGGTTCTCTCAGGATACGCAGTATTTT.

V usage is TRBV9 and J usage is TRBJ1-2, with D perhaps TRBD1 (6 bases). Trimming left V 2 bases short and J 0 bases short, with 14 bases between. Germline V gene data show CDR1 as SGDLS and CDR2 as YYNGEE. This CDR3 comprises 16 residues. The CDR3 spells CASSVGTQPSNYGYTF. DNA for the CDR3: TGTGCCAGCAGCGTCGGGACACAACCCTCTAACTATGGCTACACCTTC.

The chain uses TRBV5-5 and TRBJ1-2; D perhaps matches TRBD1 (5 bases). This CDR3 is built from 18 residues. Germline V CDR1 and CDR2: SGHKS, YYEKEE (reference sequence). V dropped 3 bases and J dropped 4 bases, with 25 bases sitting between them. This CDR3 reads CASSSSGRQTAGPYGYTF. In nucleotides, the CDR3 is TGTGCCAGCAGCTCGTCCGGTAGACAGACGGCGGGGCCCTATGGCTACACCTTC. The full variable domain, in which reference TRBV5-5 and TRBJ1-2 provide the parts outside the CDR3, is DAGVTQSPTHLIKTRGQQVTLRCSPISGHKSVSWYQQVLGQGPQFIFQYYEKEERGRGNFPDRFSARQFPNYSSELNVNALLLGDSALYLCASSSSGRQTAGPYGYTFGSGTRLTVV.

The V and J genes are TRBV28 and TRBJ2-3, with TRBD2 matching over 11 bases. CDR3 length: 15 residues. V dropped 5 bases and J dropped 4; count of bases not matched to a gene: 5. CDR1 and CDR2 from the germline V gene are MDHEN and SYDVKM. The CDR3 here is CASSDTSGGPDTQYF. In DNA form, the CDR3 reads TGTGCCAGCAGTGATACTAGCGGGGGCCCAGATACGCAGTATTTT.

The sample holds one count of this clone. This chain joins TRBV6-1 and TRBJ2-5; tentatively, D is TRBD1 (5 bases). V lost 0 bases and J 1 base, leaving 15 bases between the germline ends. The germline V gene encodes CDR1 MNHNS and CDR2 SASEGT. The CDR3 covers 17 residues. The CDR3 nucleotides read TGTGCCAGCAGTGAAGCGCTAAAAATCAGGGTCCAAGAGACCCAGTACTTC. Protein sequence: CASSEALKIRVQETQYF.

The rearrangement uses TRBV5-1 and TRBJ1-1; TRBD1 matches 8 bases. The CDR3 is 13 residues long. Trimming removed 4 bases from V and 3 bases from J; junction bases left unmatched: 2. Germline V gene lookup returns CDR1 SGHRS and CDR2 YFSETQ. Written as DNA, the CDR3 is TGCGCCAGCAGCGTACAGGGGGACACTGAAGCTTTCTTT. As protein: CASSVQGDTEAFF.

This chain connects TRBV11-3 to TRBJ2-1; TRBD1 agrees at 10 bases. V gave up 0 bases and J gave up 9 bases; unmatched junction bases: 8. This CDR3 contains 16 residues. Per germline, CDR1 SGHNT and CDR2 YENEEA. CDR3 in amino acids: CASSLDTDRGLVEQFF. The DNA for the CDR3 is TGTGCCAGCAGCTTAGATACGGACAGGGGGTTGGTTGAGCAGTTCTTC.

The V gene is TRBV19, the J gene TRBJ1-2, with D perhaps TRBD1 (5 bases). The CDR3 consists of 16 residues. V was pared by 2 bases and J by 7 bases, with 20 bases between. The germline V gene has CDR1 LNHDA and CDR2 SQIVND (reference sequence). CDR3 protein: CASSISSLEVGAGYTF. The CDR3 DNA sequence: TGTGCCAGTAGTATATCTTCTCTCGAAGTAGGGGCTGGCTACACCTTC.

This clone came up once. The V gene is TRBV6-6, the J gene TRBJ1-3, with D possibly being TRBD1 (6 bases). V was cut by 0 bases and J by 4 bases, with 13 bases left in between. The CDR3 sequence is 16 residues long. Looked up from germline, CDR1 is MNHNY and CDR2 is SVGAGI (reference sequence). The CDR3 DNA follows: TGTGCCAGCAGTTACTCCCAGGGGTACAGGGGAAACACCATATATTTT. Translating gives CASSYSQGYRGNTIYF.

The chain joins TRBV28 to TRBJ2-1; a possible D gene is TRBD1 (8 bases). From germline, CDR1 is MDHEN and CDR2 SYDVKM. The CDR3 runs 17 residues. V lost 6 bases and J lost 4, with 22 bases in between. CDR3 bases: TGTGCCAGCAGCACGGACAGGGAGGGTATACGGTACAATGAGCAGTTCTTC. Amino acids: CASSTDREGIRYNEQFF.